This T cell receptor (beta chain) was recorded in a study of CD8 T cells in Susac syndrome (dated by TCRdb to the late 2010s). Describing the broader study: Whether CD8+ T cell activation and differentiation in Susac syndrome was antigen driven was tested using repertoire sequencing. Clonality of the CD8+ T cell repertoire was compared between more than 9 healthy donors, some 14 Susac syndrome patients and 15 multiple sclerosis patients.

V is pruned by 2 bases and J by 5 bases, leaving 5 bases of the junction without a gene match. CDR1 and CDR2 are read off the germline V gene as MNHEY and SVGAGI. Counted from cysteine to phenylalanine, this CDR3 has 14 amino acids. Only the CDR3 DNA is retained, 42 bases long and in frame from the first base. RNA was extracted with the RNeasy kit and roughly 0.5 to 1 ug was reverse transcribed using random hexamers. The immunoSEQ multiplex PCR assay, covering 54 Vbeta and 13 Jbeta segments, was used to amplify TCR beta CDR3 regions. To correct PCR amplification bias, a synthetic template baseline was used for both primer optimization and computational correction. Per the source publication's procedure: Only productive sequences were kept, with reads annotated to V, D and J genes according to IMGT and analyzed in immunoSEQ Analyzer. To calculate clonality, Shannon entropy was normalized by log2 of the number of productive unique sequences and then subtracted from one. Public and private clones were assessed among the 100 most prevalent clones of each patient and control. Susac-specific clones were defined as absent from healthy and MS cohorts, over a thousand published viral clones and other ImmuneACCESS disease sequences. Using fastp at Q25 and MiXCR, TCRdb reprocessed the public reads and kept productive beta chains. For every CDR3 protein sequence, its rows merge into one entry that carries the most common genes and DNA. These V and J calls originate from TCRdb's pipeline instead of the authors' own analysis. The sample has about 300,000 distinct CDR3 sequences on record, 89% of them singletons. The top ten constitute around 0.18% of the sample.

Turning to this clonotype: Its antigen specificity is not known. No much larger clonotype is one base removed from it; base qualities were not supplied.

The study at large found these results: The number of individuals in the TCR sequencing and HLA analysis was acknowledged as relatively small.

Peripheral blood CD8+ and CD4+ T cells from healthy donors, Susac syndrome patients and multiple sclerosis patients were profiled by high-throughput TCR beta sequencing. The multiple sclerosis controls were treatment-naive patients whose relapsing-remitting disease, either stable or active, fulfilled the revised McDonald criteria. Bulk CD8+ and CD4+ T cells were purified magnetically by negative isolation, whereas CD8+ TEMRA cells were enriched by FACS. Blood was collected in EDTA tubes and processed within 24 hours, with PBMCs isolated through density gradient centrifugation. PBMCs intended for TCR sequencing were frozen in liquid nitrogen and were later thawed in a 37 degrees C water bath. The sorted or isolated CD4+, CD8+ and CD8+ TEMRA cells had a purity of 90% or higher.

Sequencing was carried out using CD8+ T cells from PBMCs. The clonotype originates from a human donor with multiple sclerosis. Here the chain combines TRBV6-5 and TRBJ2-7, with 8 junctional bases fitting TRBD1. For the CDR3, the sequence is CASSYGTGRHEQYF. The nucleotide sequence reads TGTGCCAGCAGTTACGGGACAGGTCGCCACGAGCAGTACTTC.